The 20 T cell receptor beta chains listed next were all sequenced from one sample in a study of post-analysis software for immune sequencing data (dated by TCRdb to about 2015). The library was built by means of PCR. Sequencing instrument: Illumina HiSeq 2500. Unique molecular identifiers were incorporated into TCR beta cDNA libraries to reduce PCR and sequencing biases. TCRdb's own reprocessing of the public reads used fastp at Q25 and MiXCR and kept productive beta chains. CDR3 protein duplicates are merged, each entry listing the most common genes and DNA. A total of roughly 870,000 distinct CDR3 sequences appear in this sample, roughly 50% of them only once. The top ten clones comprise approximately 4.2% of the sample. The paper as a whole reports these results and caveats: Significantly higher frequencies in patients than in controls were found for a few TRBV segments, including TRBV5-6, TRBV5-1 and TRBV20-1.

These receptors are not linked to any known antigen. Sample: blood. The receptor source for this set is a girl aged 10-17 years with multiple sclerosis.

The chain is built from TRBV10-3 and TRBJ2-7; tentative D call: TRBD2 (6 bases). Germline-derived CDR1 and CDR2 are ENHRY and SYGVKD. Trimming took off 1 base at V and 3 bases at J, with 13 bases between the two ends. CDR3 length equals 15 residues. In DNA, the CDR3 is TGTGCCATCAGTGAGTGGGCAACGGGGGACTACGAGCAGTACTTC. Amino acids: CAISEWATGDYEQYF.

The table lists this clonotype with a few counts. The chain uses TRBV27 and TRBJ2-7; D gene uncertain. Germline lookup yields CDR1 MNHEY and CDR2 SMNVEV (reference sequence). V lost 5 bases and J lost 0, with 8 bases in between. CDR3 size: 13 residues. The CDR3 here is CASSPAGSYEQYF. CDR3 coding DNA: TGTGCCAGCAGTCCAGCCGGCTCCTACGAGCAGTACTTC.

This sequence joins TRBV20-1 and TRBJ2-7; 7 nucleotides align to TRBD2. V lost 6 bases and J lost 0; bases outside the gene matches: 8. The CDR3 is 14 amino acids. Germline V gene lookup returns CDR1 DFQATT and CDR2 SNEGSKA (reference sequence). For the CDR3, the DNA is TGCAGTGCATGGGGGGGAGTGAGCTCCTACGAGCAGTACTTC. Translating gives CSAWGGVSSYEQYF.

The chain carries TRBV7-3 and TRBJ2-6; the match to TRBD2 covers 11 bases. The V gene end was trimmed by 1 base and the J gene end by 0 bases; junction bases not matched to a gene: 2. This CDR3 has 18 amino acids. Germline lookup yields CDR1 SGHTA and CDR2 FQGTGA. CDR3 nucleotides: TGTGCCAGCAGCTTAAAACTAGCGGGGGCCTCTGGGGCCAACGTCCTGACTTTC. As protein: CASSLKLAGASGANVLTF.

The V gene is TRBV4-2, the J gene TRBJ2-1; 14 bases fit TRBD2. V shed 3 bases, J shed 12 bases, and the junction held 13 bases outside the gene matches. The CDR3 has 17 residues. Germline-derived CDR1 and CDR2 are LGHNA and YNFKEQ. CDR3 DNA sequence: TGTGCCAGCAGCCAGGGGTCCGGGACTAGCGGGGGAATTGTGCAGTTCTTC. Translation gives CASSQGSGTSGGIVQFF.

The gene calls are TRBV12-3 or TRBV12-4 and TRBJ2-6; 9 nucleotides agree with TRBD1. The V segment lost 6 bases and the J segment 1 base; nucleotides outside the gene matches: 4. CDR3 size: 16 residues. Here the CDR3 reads CASRRTGESGANVLTF. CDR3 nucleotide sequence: TGTGCCAGCAGAAGGACAGGGGAGTCTGGGGCCAACGTCCTGACTTTC.

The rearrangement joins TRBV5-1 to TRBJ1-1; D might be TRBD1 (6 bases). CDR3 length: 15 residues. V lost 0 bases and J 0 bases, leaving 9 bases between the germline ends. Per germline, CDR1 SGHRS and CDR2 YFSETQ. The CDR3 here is CASSLAGQMNTEAFF. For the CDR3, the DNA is TGCGCCAGCAGCTTGGCCGGACAGATGAACACTGAAGCTTTCTTT.

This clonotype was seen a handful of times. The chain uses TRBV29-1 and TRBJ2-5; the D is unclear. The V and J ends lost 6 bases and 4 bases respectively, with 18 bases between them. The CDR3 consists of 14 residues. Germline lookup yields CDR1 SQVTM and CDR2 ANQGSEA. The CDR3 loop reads CSVADVGWAETQYF. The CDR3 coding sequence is TGCAGCGTCGCCGACGTCGGCTGGGCAGAGACCCAGTACTTC. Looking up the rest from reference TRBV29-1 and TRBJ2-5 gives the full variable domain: SAVISQKPSRDICQRGTSLTIQCQVDSQVTMMFWYRQQPGQSLTLIATANQGSEATYESGFVIDKFPISRPNLTFSTLTVSNMSPEDSSIYLCSVADVGWAETQYFGPGTRLLVL.

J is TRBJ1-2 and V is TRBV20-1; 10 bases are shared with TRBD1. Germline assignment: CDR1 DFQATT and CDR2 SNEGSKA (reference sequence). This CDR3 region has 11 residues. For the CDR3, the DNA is TGCAGGTCGACAGGGGGCCGTGGCTACACCTTC. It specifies CRSTGGRGYTF.

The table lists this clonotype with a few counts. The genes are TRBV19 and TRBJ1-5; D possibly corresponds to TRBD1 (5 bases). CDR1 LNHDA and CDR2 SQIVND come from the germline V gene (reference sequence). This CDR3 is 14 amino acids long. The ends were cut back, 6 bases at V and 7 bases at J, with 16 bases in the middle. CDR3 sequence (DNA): TGTGCCAGTAGCGAAATCAGGGCCGGGCAGCCCCAGCATTTT. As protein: CASSEIRAGQPQHF.

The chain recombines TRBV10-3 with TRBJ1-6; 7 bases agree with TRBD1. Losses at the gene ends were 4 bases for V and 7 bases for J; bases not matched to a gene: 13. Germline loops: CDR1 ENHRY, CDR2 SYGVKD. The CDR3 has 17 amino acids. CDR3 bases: TGTGCCATCAGTGGGGGACAGAACAGATATCGGAATTCACCCCTCCACTTT. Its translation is CAISGGQNRYRNSPLHF.

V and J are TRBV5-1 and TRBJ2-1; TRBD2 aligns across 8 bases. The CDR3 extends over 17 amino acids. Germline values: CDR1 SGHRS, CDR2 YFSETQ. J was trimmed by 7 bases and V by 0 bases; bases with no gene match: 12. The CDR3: CASSLAFGGAIGNEQFF. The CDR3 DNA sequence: TGCGCCAGCAGCTTGGCCTTCGGGGGGGCCATTGGTAATGAGCAGTTCTTC.

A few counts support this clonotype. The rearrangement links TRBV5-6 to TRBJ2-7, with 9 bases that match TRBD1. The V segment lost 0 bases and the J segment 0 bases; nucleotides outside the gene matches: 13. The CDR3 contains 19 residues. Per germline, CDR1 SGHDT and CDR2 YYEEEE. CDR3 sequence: CASSLAPLDRGDSSYEQYF. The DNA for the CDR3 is TGTGCCAGCAGCTTGGCCCCGCTTGACAGGGGGGACAGCTCCTACGAGCAGTACTTC.

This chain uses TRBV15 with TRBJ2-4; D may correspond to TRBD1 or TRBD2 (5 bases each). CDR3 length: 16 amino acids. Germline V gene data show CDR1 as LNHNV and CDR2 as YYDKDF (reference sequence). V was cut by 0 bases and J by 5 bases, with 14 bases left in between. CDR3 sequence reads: CATSRERRLGQNIQYF. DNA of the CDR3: TGTGCCACCAGCAGAGAAAGGAGGTTGGGGCAAAACATTCAGTACTTC.

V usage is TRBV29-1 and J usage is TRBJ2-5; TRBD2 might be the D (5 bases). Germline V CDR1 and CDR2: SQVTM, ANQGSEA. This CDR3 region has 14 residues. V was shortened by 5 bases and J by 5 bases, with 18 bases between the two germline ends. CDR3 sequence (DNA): TGCAGCGTTACCTCTATCTGGCGGGTGGAGACCCAGTACTTC. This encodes CSVTSIWRVETQYF. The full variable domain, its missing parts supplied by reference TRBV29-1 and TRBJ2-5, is SAVISQKPSRDICQRGTSLTIQCQVDSQVTMMFWYRQQPGQSLTLIATANQGSEATYESGFVIDKFPISRPNLTFSTLTVSNMSPEDSSIYLCSVTSIWRVETQYFGPGTRLLVL.

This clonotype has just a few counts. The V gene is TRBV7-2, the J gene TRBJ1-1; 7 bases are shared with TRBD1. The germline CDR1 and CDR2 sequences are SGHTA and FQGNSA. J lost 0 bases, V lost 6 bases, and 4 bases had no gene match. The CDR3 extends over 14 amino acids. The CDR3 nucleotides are TGTGCCAGCAGGGGACAGCGTCTGAACACTGAAGCTTTCTTT. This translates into CASRGQRLNTEAFF.

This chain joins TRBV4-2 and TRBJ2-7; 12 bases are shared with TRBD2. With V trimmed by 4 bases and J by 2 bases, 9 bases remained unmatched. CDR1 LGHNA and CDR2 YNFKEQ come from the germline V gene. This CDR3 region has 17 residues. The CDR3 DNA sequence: TGTGCCAGCAGCCCTGGACTAGCGGGAACCCTTACCTACGAGCAGTACTTC. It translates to CASSPGLAGTLTYEQYF.

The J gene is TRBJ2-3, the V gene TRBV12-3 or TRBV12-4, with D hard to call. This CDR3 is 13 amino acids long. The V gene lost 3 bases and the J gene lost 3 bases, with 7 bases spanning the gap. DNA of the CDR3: TGTGCCAGCAGTTTTAGCCTTACAGATACGCAGTATTTT. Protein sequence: CASSFSLTDTQYF.

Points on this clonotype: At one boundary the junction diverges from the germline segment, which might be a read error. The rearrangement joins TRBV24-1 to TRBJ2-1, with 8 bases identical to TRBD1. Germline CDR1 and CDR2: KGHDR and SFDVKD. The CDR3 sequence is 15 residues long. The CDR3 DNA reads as TGTGTCACCAGTGACCCAGGGGGCACCTACAATGAGCAGTTCTTC. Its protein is CVTSDPGGTYNEQFF.

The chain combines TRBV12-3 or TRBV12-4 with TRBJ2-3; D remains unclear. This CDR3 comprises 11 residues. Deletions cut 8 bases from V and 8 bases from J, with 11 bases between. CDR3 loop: CASSPTGTQYF. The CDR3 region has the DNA TGTGCCAGCTCTCCCACGGGTACGCAGTATTTT.